Following are 8 T cell receptor beta chains from one sample sequenced in a study of T cells in women clearing cervical HPV infection. Clones were read by immunoSEQ multiplex PCR, and TCRdb kept only the in-frame ones, dropping some. Across about 48,000 clones, the top ten clones capture around 1.5% of the sample. The material sequenced was blood buffy coat. The origin of the receptors is a woman aged 18 to 69 with a cervical HPV16 infection that either progressed to CIN3+ or cleared (not recorded which).

Regarding this clone: Sequencing ends 3 residues short of the CDR3 end; the germline J gene provides the rest. The chain uses TRBV19 and TRBJ2-1, with 10 bases aligning to TRBD2. This CDR3 region has 16 residues. V trimming: 4 bases; J trimming: 6 bases; junction bases outside the gene matches: 9. The germline V gene has CDR1 LNHDA and CDR2 SQIVND (reference sequence). This chain's CDR3 is CASSTPLAGKFNEQFF. The sequenced CDR3 bases are TGTGCCAGTAGTACCCCACTAGCGGGAAAGTTCAATGAG.

As concerns this clone: The read falls 3 residues short of the CDR3 end, and the missing part is taken from the germline J gene. The chain links TRBV9 to TRBJ1-1; D uncertain. The CDR3 contains 13 residues. V lost 1 base to trimming and J lost 4 bases, with 8 bases between them. The germline V gene encodes CDR1 SGDLS and CDR2 YYNGEE. CDR3 DNA (partial): TGTGCCAGCAGCGTACAGGTGTTCACTGAA. It is translated as CASSVQVFTE. The CDR3, in full, reads CASSVQVFTEAFF.

As concerns this clone: The read terminates 3 residues before the CDR3 end, so the remaining end is supplied by the germline J gene. The J gene is TRBJ1-2, the V gene TRBV29-1, with 7 bases that match TRBD1. V lost 4 bases, J lost 4 bases, and 6 bases stayed unmatched. The length of the CDR3 is 13 residues. Germline CDR1 reads SQVTM; CDR2 reads ANQGSEA. The CDR3 protein is CSVARQGGYGYTF. The sequenced part of the CDR3 DNA is TGCAGCGTTGCTCGACAGGGCGGCTATGGC. The variable domain in full, with the rest retrieved from reference TRBV29-1 and TRBJ1-2, is SAVISQKPSRDICQRGTSLTIQCQVDSQVTMMFWYRQQPGQSLTLIATANQGSEATYESGFVIDKFPISRPNLTFSTLTVSNMSPEDSSIYLCSVARQGGYGYTFGSGTRLTVV.

On this clone itself: The CDR3 extends 3 residues past the end of the read, so its final part is completed from the germline J gene. The gene calls are TRBV4-1 and TRBJ2-3, with TRBD2 identical over 9 bases. The CDR3 is 16 amino acids. V trimming: 4 bases; J trimming: 2 bases; junction bases outside the gene matches: 7. Germline-derived CDR1 and CDR2 are MGHRA and YSYEKL. The sequenced CDR3 bases are TGCGCCAGCAGCCCAAGTAGCGGGGGAGTCACAGATACG. Translating gives CASSPSSGGVTDT. The CDR3 reads in full as CASSPSSGGVTDTQYF.

Turning to this clone: Read data end 3 residues before the CDR3 end; the end is taken from the germline J gene. The chain has TRBV12-5 and TRBJ2-3; D is uncertain. Germline V gives CDR1 LGHNT, CDR2 FRNRAP. Deletions cut 3 bases from V and 0 bases from J, with 4 bases between. There are 13 residues in the CDR3. CDR3 loop: CASGFGSTDTQYF. CDR3 DNA (partial): TGTGCTAGTGGTTTCGGGAGCACAGATACG.

Comment on this clone: The sequence runs out 3 residues before the end of the CDR3; the remainder is reconstructed from the germline J gene. V gene TRBV19 combines with J gene TRBJ2-7; D gene uncertain. Germline CDR1 is LNHDA and CDR2 is SQIVND (reference sequence). Trimming removed 7 bases at V and 5 bases at J, with 18 bases between. This CDR3 has 14 amino acids. The part of the CDR3 DNA that was read is TGTGCCAGTAAGGCAAGGCCGAGTACGAACGAG. It is translated as CASKARPSTNE. The whole CDR3 is CASKARPSTNEQYF.

Incomplete CDR3 DNA: TGTGCCAGCAGCTTGGAGGACAGGGGAGGCGGGGAG. Its protein product is CASSLEDRGGGE. The CDR3 as a whole reads CASSLEDRGGGELFF. The chain has TRBV5-4 and TRBJ2-2; 9 nucleotides match TRBD1. The read ends 3 residues early relative to the CDR3; the germline J gene fills the gap. J lost 7 bases, V lost 0 bases, and 4 bases had no gene match. Germline values: CDR1 SGHNT, CDR2 YYREEE (reference sequence). There are 15 residues in the CDR3.

As to this clone: The CDR3 goes on 3 residues after the read ends, and that part is filled in from the germline J gene. V and J are TRBV11-3 and TRBJ1-1; D possibly corresponds to TRBD1 (6 bases). V gave up 5 bases and J gave up 1 base, with 11 bases separating them. CDR1 and CDR2 from the germline V gene are SGHNT and YENEEA. The CDR3 loop spans 14 amino acids. This CDR3 is CASSHRAGNTEAFF. The CDR3 bases that were read are TGTGCCAGCAGCCACAGGGCGGGGAACACTGAA.